Here is one TCR beta chain with its context. These data are taken from a study of PD-1 blockade in classical Hodgkin lymphoma. The CDR3 spans 14 residues. Germline CDR1 is MNHEY and CDR2 is SMNVEV (reference sequence). The ends were cut back, 4 bases at V and 0 bases at J, with 6 bases in the middle. Each patient relapsed following autologous stem cell transplantation, and prior brentuximab vedotin exposure differed. This table comes from immunoSEQ multiplex PCR, and its TCRdb copy is limited to in-frame clones, with some not included. The sample comprises nearly 60,000 clones, 75% to 95% of which are singletons, and more than 9% rests with the top ten.

Sample: peripheral blood mononuclear cells (PBMCs), taken before the second cycle of nivolumab. The genes are TRBV27 and TRBJ2-2; no firm D call. The origin of this receptor is a human donor with classical Hodgkin lymphoma. CDR3 bases: TGTGCCAGCAGTTGGACCACGAACACCGGGGAGCTGTTTTTT. Translation: CASSWTTNTGELFF.